The clone carrying this T cell receptor beta chain has only one observation. This sample is drawn from a study of blood T cell repertoires in COVID-19. Per the study methods: It was from reference gene primer amplification that nucleated cell counts were estimated. Clones were sequenced by immunoSEQ multiplex PCR, and TCRdb holds only the in-frame ones, with some missing. D and trimming were read from the DNA, whereas the V and J calls and clone size are those reported in that table. The sample records 200,000 or so clones, almost 85% being singletons. Per the germline V gene, CDR1 is MNHEY and CDR2 is SMNVEV (reference sequence). The CDR3 totals 14 residues. V lost 5 bases, J lost 1 base, and 4 bases stayed unmatched.

The source is a human donor with acute or convalescent COVID-19. The donor label of this sample is uncertain. V gene TRBV27 combines with J gene TRBJ1-1; 7 positions agree with TRBD1. Input material: peripheral blood. The CDR3 sequence is CASSEGARNTEAFF. DNA for the CDR3: TGTGCCAGCAGTGAGGGGGCTCGGAACACTGAAGCTTTCTTT.